The T cell receptor beta chain under discussion was sequenced for a study of cytomegalovirus exposure and HLA in healthy donors. This clone was seen a handful of times. 60 Vbeta and 13 Jbeta primers were used in PCR. Using immunoSEQ multiplex PCR, the repertoire was profiled, and TCRdb retains in-frame clones only, with some absent. Among around 100,000 clones listed, approximately 70% were seen once. The V segment lost 4 bases and the J segment 10 bases; nucleotides outside the gene matches: 7. Germline V gene sequence: CDR1 MGHRA, CDR2 YSYEKL. The length of the CDR3 is 14 residues. Sequencing input: PBMCs. V and J are TRBV4-1 and TRBJ2-1, with 10 bases aligning to TRBD2. This TCR was sampled from a young man in good health and CMV-seropositive. In DNA form, the CDR3 reads TGCGCCAGCAGCCTCAGCGGGAGGGCCCCCGAGCAGTTCTTC. Protein product: CASSLSGRAPEQFF.